A selection of T cell receptor beta chains follows, all from one sample in a study of OX40 agonist ivuxolimab in advanced cancers. TCRdb keeps only in-frame clones here, not all; method: immunoSEQ multiplex PCR. The sample lists 78,000 or so clones; about 92% were seen once. The specimen was CD4+ or CD8+ T cells sorted from blood, collected in a trial of the OX40 agonist ivuxolimab. The receptors originated from an adult with an advanced solid tumor such as melanoma, head and neck, liver or kidney cancer. Each CDR3 is given with its conserved first and last residue. A D gene is named only where the DNA matches it firmly. Where a row states a size, it is once, few, many or the class of an expanded clone; other rows omit it.

J gene: TRBJ2-3
D gene: -
V gene: TRBV6-4
clone size: -
CDR3 DNA: TGTGCCAGCAGTGACGCCGCGGGGGCAGGAGATACGCAGTATTTT
CDR3 protein: CASSDAAGAGDTQYF

J gene: TRBJ2-7
D gene: TRBD1
V gene: TRBV4-3
clone size: few
CDR3 DNA: TGCGCCAGCAGCCAGGGGACAGCCTCTTCCCACGAGCAGTACTTC
CDR3 protein: CASSQGTASSHEQYF

J gene: TRBJ2-7
D gene: -
V gene: TRBV7-9
clone size: -
CDR3 DNA: TGTGCCAGCAGCTTTGGGCCAGGGGACCCTCCTTCCTACGAGCAGTACTTC
CDR3 protein: CASSFGPGDPPSYEQYF

J gene: TRBJ2-7
D gene: TRBD2
V gene: TRBV7-2
clone size: -
CDR3 DNA: TGTGCCAGCAGCTTAGAATGGGAGCGGGGGGGCCATAACTCCTACGAGCAGTACTTC
CDR3 protein: CASSLEWERGGHNSYEQYF

J gene: TRBJ2-7
D gene: -
V gene: TRBV14
clone size: -
CDR3 DNA: TGTGCCAGCAGCCATTGGAGTGGCGGAGGAGAGCAGTACTTC
CDR3 protein: CASSHWSGGGEQYF

J gene: TRBJ2-1
D gene: -
V gene: TRBV13
clone size: -
CDR3 DNA: TGTGCCAGCAGCTTGTGGGACCAACCGGGTCAGGACGGTTCGGTGCAGTTCTTC
CDR3 protein: CASSLWDQPGQDGSVQFF

J gene: TRBJ2-1
D gene: TRBD1
V gene: TRBV13
clone size: -
CDR3 DNA: TGTGCCAGCAGCTTCCCCGGGACAGGGGGCTTGTGGCAGTTCTTC
CDR3 protein: CASSFPGTGGLWQFF

J gene: TRBJ2-1
D gene: -
V gene: TRBV27
clone size: -
CDR3 DNA: TGTGCCAGCAGTTTACGTAGCCTGGGGGCCTACAATGAGCAGTTCTTC
CDR3 protein: CASSLRSLGAYNEQFF

J gene: TRBJ1-6
D gene: -
V gene: TRBV27
clone size: -
CDR3 DNA: TGTGCCAGCAGTTTCGGAAAGGGACTAAATTCACCCCTCCACTTT
CDR3 protein: CASSFGKGLNSPLHF

J gene: TRBJ2-1
D gene: TRBD1
V gene: TRBV6-6
clone size: -
CDR3 DNA: TGTGCCATCGTGGGGACAGGGAGGAACTATGAGCAGTTCTTC
CDR3 protein: CAIVGTGRNYEQFF

J gene: TRBJ1-1
D gene: -
V gene: TRBV4-1
clone size: -
CDR3 DNA: TGCGCCAGCAGGGGGACGGCGAACACTGAAGCTTTCTTT
CDR3 protein: CASRGTANTEAFF

J gene: TRBJ2-3
D gene: TRBD2
V gene: TRBV6-1
clone size: -
CDR3 DNA: TGTGCCAGCAGTGAAGGGGCTAGCGGTACGGATACGCAGTATTTT
CDR3 protein: CASSEGASGTDTQYF

J gene: TRBJ1-1
D gene: -
V gene: TRBV7-9
clone size: -
CDR3 DNA: TGTGCCAGCAGCTTAAGGGTGGATACTGAAGCTTTCTTT
CDR3 protein: CASSLRVDTEAFF

J gene: TRBJ2-7
D gene: -
V gene: TRBV12-5
clone size: -
CDR3 DNA: TGTGCTAGTGGTTATCGGGGAAATTACTACGAGCAGTACTTC
CDR3 protein: CASGYRGNYYEQYF

J gene: TRBJ2-7
D gene: -
V gene: TRBV12-5
clone size: -
CDR3 DNA: TGTGCTAGTGGTTTGACCACAGGGGAGGGGGCCTACGAGCAGTACTTC
CDR3 protein: CASGLTTGEGAYEQYF

J gene: TRBJ1-2
D gene: -
V gene: TRBV10-3
clone size: once
CDR3 DNA: TGTGCCATCAGTGAGGGCAGGGTGGATGGCTACACCTTC
CDR3 protein: CAISEGRVDGYTF

J gene: TRBJ2-1
D gene: -
V gene: TRBV27
clone size: -
CDR3 DNA: TGTGCCAGCAGTCTATACAATGAGCAGTTCTTC
CDR3 protein: CASSLYNEQFF

J gene: TRBJ2-5
D gene: -
V gene: TRBV15
clone size: -
CDR3 DNA: TGTGCCACCAGCAGAGGACCAGGCCAAGAGACCCAGTACTTC
CDR3 protein: CATSRGPGQETQYF

J gene: TRBJ2-5
D gene: TRBD2
V gene: TRBV9
clone size: -
CDR3 DNA: TGTGCCAGCGGCGCTCCCAACTACAGCGGGGGGGCCCGGGAGACCCAGTACTTC
CDR3 protein: CASGAPNYSGGARETQYF

J gene: TRBJ2-7
D gene: -
V gene: TRBV5-6
clone size: -
CDR3 DNA: TGTGCCAGCAGCTCCATCGGCCAGTACGAGCAGTACTTC
CDR3 protein: CASSSIGQYEQYF

J gene: TRBJ2-7
D gene: -
V gene: TRBV27
clone size: -
CDR3 DNA: TGTGCCAGCAGTTTAATCCCCGGACTGGGCGCTTACGAGCAGTACTTC
CDR3 protein: CASSLIPGLGAYEQYF

J gene: TRBJ2-1
D gene: TRBD2
V gene: TRBV4-3
clone size: -
CDR3 DNA: TGCGCCAGCAGCCAAGAGACTAGCGACAAGTTCTTC
CDR3 protein: CASSQETSDKFF

J gene: TRBJ2-1
D gene: TRBD2
V gene: TRBV13
clone size: -
CDR3 DNA: TGTGCCAGCAGCTTTCCGACTAGCGGGGCCTCCTACAATGAGCAGTTCTTC
CDR3 protein: CASSFPTSGASYNEQFF

J gene: TRBJ2-2
D gene: TRBD2
V gene: TRBV7-2
clone size: -
CDR3 DNA: TGTGCCAGCAGCTTATTCGGCGGGGGGGCCGGGGAGCTGTTTTTT
CDR3 protein: CASSLFGGGAGELFF

J gene: TRBJ2-3
D gene: -
V gene: TRBV7-7
clone size: -
CDR3 DNA: TGTGCTAGCAGCTTAGCGGTGGGAGACACAGATACGCAGTATTTT
CDR3 protein: CASSLAVGDTDTQYF

J gene: TRBJ2-7
D gene: -
V gene: TRBV9
clone size: -
CDR3 DNA: TGTGCCAGCAGCCCCCCGGCAGGACCCTCCTACGAGCAGTACTTC
CDR3 protein: CASSPPAGPSYEQYF

J gene: TRBJ1-4
D gene: -
V gene: TRBV7-2
clone size: -
CDR3 DNA: TGTGCCAGCAGCTTAGTGACAGCCACTAATGAAAAACTGTTTTTT
CDR3 protein: CASSLVTATNEKLFF

J gene: TRBJ1-1
D gene: -
V gene: TRBV11-2
clone size: -
CDR3 DNA: TGTGCCAGCAGCTTAGATCCCGGGACGGTTTTTGGAGCTTTCTTT
CDR3 protein: CASSLDPGTVFGAFF

J gene: TRBJ1-2
D gene: TRBD1
V gene: TRBV10-3
clone size: -
CDR3 DNA: TGTGCCATCAGTGATTTCTTAAGGGACAGTAAATTAAACTATGGCTACACCTTC
CDR3 protein: CAISDFLRDSKLNYGYTF

J gene: TRBJ2-1
D gene: TRBD2
V gene: TRBV5-1
clone size: -
CDR3 DNA: TGCGCCAGCAGCTTGGAGCGGGGGGACAATGAGCAGTTCTTC
CDR3 protein: CASSLERGDNEQFF

J gene: TRBJ2-2
D gene: TRBD2
V gene: TRBV2
clone size: -
CDR3 DNA: TGTGCCAGCAGCCCCATCGATACGGGGGGGCTTTCCGGGGAGCTGTTTTTT
CDR3 protein: CASSPIDTGGLSGELFF

J gene: TRBJ2-1
D gene: TRBD1
V gene: TRBV11-2
clone size: -
CDR3 DNA: TGTGCCAGCAGCTCTGGGGACAGTTTTCTTTACAATGAGCAGTTCTTC
CDR3 protein: CASSSGDSFLYNEQFF

J gene: TRBJ2-1
D gene: TRBD2
V gene: TRBV6-6
clone size: -
CDR3 DNA: TGTGCCAGCAGTCGTAGCGGGGGGGCCTACAATGAGCAGTTCTTC
CDR3 protein: CASSRSGGAYNEQFF

J gene: TRBJ2-1
D gene: TRBD2
V gene: TRBV9
clone size: -
CDR3 DNA: TGTGCCAGCAGCGTACCCTCTAGCGGGGACTACAATGAGCAGTTCTTC
CDR3 protein: CASSVPSSGDYNEQFF

J gene: TRBJ2-7
D gene: -
V gene: TRBV7-9
clone size: -
CDR3 DNA: TGTGCCAGCAGCCCATACAGGGATCCCTACGAGCAGTACTTC
CDR3 protein: CASSPYRDPYEQYF

J gene: TRBJ2-3
D gene: -
V gene: TRBV9
clone size: -
CDR3 DNA: TGTGCCAGCAGCGTAGGAGGTGGTCCCCCCACAGATACGCAGTATTTT
CDR3 protein: CASSVGGGPPTDTQYF